The source of this T cell receptor (beta chain) is a study of control samples from healthy donors and cancer patients. TCRdb keeps only in-frame clones here, not all; method: immunoSEQ multiplex PCR. In the table there are roughly 450,000 clones, approximately 90% of which are singletons. This TCR came from a middle-aged man with head and neck cancer. The sample consisted of PBMCs.

In nucleotides, the CDR3 is TGTGCCAGCAGCTTAGAGGATGGGCCTAACTATGGCTACACCTTC. Its protein is CASSLEDGPNYGYTF. The V and J genes are TRBV7-6 and TRBJ1-2; D gene uncertain. V lost 1 base, J lost 0 bases, and 9 bases lay in between. This CDR3 is built from 15 residues. Per the germline V gene, CDR1 is SGHVS and CDR2 is FNYEAQ.